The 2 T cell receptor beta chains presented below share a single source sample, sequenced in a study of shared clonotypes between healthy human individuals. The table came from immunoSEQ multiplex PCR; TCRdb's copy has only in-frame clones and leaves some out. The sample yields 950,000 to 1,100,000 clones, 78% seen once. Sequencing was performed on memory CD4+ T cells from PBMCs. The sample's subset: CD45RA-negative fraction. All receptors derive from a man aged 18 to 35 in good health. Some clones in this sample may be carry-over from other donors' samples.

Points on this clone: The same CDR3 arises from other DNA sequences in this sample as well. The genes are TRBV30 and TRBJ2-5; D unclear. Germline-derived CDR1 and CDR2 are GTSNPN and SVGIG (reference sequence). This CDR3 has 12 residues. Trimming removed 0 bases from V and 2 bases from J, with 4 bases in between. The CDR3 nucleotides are TGTGCCTGGAGTGTCCTGCAAGAGACCCAGTACTTC. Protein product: CAWSVLQETQYF.

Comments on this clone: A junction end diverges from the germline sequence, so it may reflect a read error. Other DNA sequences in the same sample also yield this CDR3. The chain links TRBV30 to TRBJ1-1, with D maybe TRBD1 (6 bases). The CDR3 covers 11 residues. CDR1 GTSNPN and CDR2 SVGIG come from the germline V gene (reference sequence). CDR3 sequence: CAWSRGTEAFF. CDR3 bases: TGTGCCTGGAGTAGGGGGACTGAAGCCTTCTTT. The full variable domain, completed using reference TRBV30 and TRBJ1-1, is SQTIHQWPATLVQPVGSPLSLECTVEGTSNPNLYWYRQAAGRGLQLLFYSVGIGQISSEVPQNLSASRPQDRQFILSSKKLLLSDSGFYLCAWSRGTEAFFGQGTRLTVV.